This T cell receptor (beta chain) was identified in a study of CD8 T cells in Susac syndrome. CDR3 length: 16 amino acids. V was pared by 5 bases and J by 3 bases, with 16 bases between. The germline V gene encodes CDR1 SNHLY and CDR2 FYNNEI. With random hexamers, 0.5 to 1 ug RNA was reverse transcribed. TCRdb recomputed calls from the immunoSEQ multiplex PCR reads with MiXCR, one row per CDR3 protein. Here the sample spans about 440,000 distinct CDR3 sequences, more than 80% being singletons. The sample was CD8+ T cells from PBMCs. This TCR was sampled from a human donor with multiple sclerosis. The gene calls are TRBV2 and TRBJ1-4; D is possibly TRBD1 (5 bases). The CDR3: CASSYPRGSANEKLFF. In nucleotides, the CDR3 is TGTGCCAGCAGTTATCCGAGGGGAAGCGCTAATGAAAAACTGTTTTTT.